The sequence of this TCR beta chain was determined in a study of cytomegalovirus exposure and HLA in healthy donors. Study findings and constraints: The study listed roughly 160 cytomegalovirus-associated TCR beta chains. Both high specificity and high sensitivity reportedly marked the classifier's diagnosis of cytomegalovirus status.

A remark on this clone: Its antigen is not identified.

PCR amplification relied on 60 Vbeta primers (plus 13 Jbeta primers). Here immunoSEQ multiplex PCR was the method, and the copy in TCRdb shows in-frame clones only, minus some. Of 120,000 or so clones listed, approximately 72% are singletons. Germline CDR1 reads MNHEY; CDR2 reads SMNVEV (reference sequence). CDR3 length: 19 amino acids. V was clipped by 1 base and J by 2 bases; unmatched bases: 9. The TCR originated in a man aged 18 to 30 in good health and CMV-seronegative. The V gene is TRBV27, the J gene TRBJ2-5, with TRBD2 matching 14 bases. The sample was PBMCs. The CDR3 reads CASSLLDGLAGGLQETQYF. The CDR3 coding sequence is TGTGCCAGCAGTTTATTGGATGGACTAGCGGGGGGTTTACAAGAGACCCAGTACTTC.